These 19 T cell receptor beta chains were all obtained from the same sample, sequenced in a study of blood T cell repertoires in COVID-19. Here immunoSEQ multiplex PCR was the method, and the copy in TCRdb shows in-frame clones only, minus some. Among around 100,000 clones listed, approximately 78% were seen once. The sequencing input was peripheral blood. Receptors originate from a man between 65 and 85 years old with acute or convalescent COVID-19.

The chain has TRBV7-9 and TRBJ1-4, with a tentative D call TRBD1 (5 bases). The CDR3 has 15 residues. Germline CDR1 reads SEHNR; CDR2 reads FQNEAQ (reference sequence). Trimming stripped 2 bases from V and 3 bases from J, with 10 bases between. CDR3 protein: CASSLPGLSNEKLFF. The DNA for the CDR3 is TGTGCCAGCAGCTTACCGGGACTTTCTAATGAAAAACTGTTTTTT.

This chain links TRBV6-5 with TRBJ2-7, with D unresolved. Trimming left V 2 bases short and J 6 bases short, with 14 bases between. This CDR3 spans 14 amino acids. Germline V CDR1 and CDR2: MNHEY, SVGAGI. The CDR3 DNA sequence: TGTGCCAGCAGTTACAGAGGTGTCTTGCTCGAGCAGTACTTC. Translated: CASSYRGVLLEQYF.

The chain carries TRBV7-2 and TRBJ1-5; D possibly corresponds to TRBD1 (5 bases). CDR3 length equals 15 residues. Trimming shortened V by 1 base and J by 7 bases, and 14 bases separated the two germline ends. Looked up from germline, CDR1 is SGHTA and CDR2 is FQGNSA. This chain's CDR3 is CASSLDGRTSQPQHF. CDR3 DNA: TGTGCCAGCAGCTTAGACGGACGGACATCCCAGCCCCAGCATTTT.

The chain employs TRBV3-1 (or the pseudogene TRBV3-2) and TRBJ1-6; 8 positions agree with TRBD1. V lost 6 bases and J lost 6; bases outside the gene matches: 1. CDR1 and CDR2 from the germline V gene are LGHDT and YNNKEL (reference sequence). The CDR3 covers 13 residues. The CDR3 sequence: CASRDRVNSPLHF. DNA for the CDR3: TGTGCCAGCAGGGACAGGGTTAATTCACCCCTCCACTTT.

This chain joins TRBV5-8 and TRBJ2-6; possible D gene TRBD2, 6 bases. Germline V lookup: CDR1 SGHTS, CDR2 YDEGEE. Trimming pared 0 bases from V and 0 bases from J, leaving 10 bases between. This CDR3 spans 17 amino acids. CDR3 DNA sequence: TGTGCCAGCAGCTTGGAGGGACTGACCTCTGGGGCCAACGTCCTGACTTTC. Protein sequence: CASSLEGLTSGANVLTF. Based on the CDR3 plus reference TRBV5-8 and TRBJ2-6, the full variable domain is EAGVTQSPTHLIKTRGQQATLRCSPISGHTSVYWYQQALGLGLQFLLWYDEGEERNRGNFPPRFSGRQFPNYSSELNVNALELEDSALYLCASSLEGLTSGANVLTFGAGSRLTVL.

The rearrangement joins TRBV7-3 to TRBJ2-2, with 13 bases lining up with TRBD2. Trimming took 5 bases from V and 4 from J; bases not matched to a gene: 7. CDR3 length: 17 amino acids. The germline V gene encodes CDR1 SGHTA and CDR2 FQGTGA. DNA for the CDR3: TGTGCCAGCAGCCCAACTAGCGGGGGGGCGGGCACCGGGGAGCTGTTTTTT. This encodes CASSPTSGGAGTGELFF.

Here the CDR3 reads CASRQGSKNTEAFF. For the CDR3, the DNA is TGCGCCAGCAGGCAGGGTTCTAAGAACACTGAAGCTTTCTTT. The chain uses TRBV10-2 and TRBJ1-1; weak D call: TRBD1 (5 bases). Germline V gene lookup returns CDR1 WSHSY and CDR2 SAAADI. Between the trimmed V and J ends, which lost 6 bases and 1 base, there was a span of 12 bases. The CDR3 is 14 residues long.

V and J are TRBV23-1 and TRBJ2-2; the match to TRBD2 covers 14 bases. TRBV23-1 is known as an ORF, though its function is uncertain. The CDR3 runs to 17 residues. The CDR3 reads CAYARTSGRRVAGELFF. CDR3 in DNA: TGCGCTTATGCGAGGACTAGCGGGAGGAGGGTTGCCGGGGAGCTGTTTTTT.

The chain combines TRBV9 with TRBJ1-2; tentative D call: TRBD1 (5 bases). Trimming stripped 0 bases from V and 3 bases from J, with 12 bases between. Per germline, CDR1 SGDLS and CDR2 YYNGEE. This CDR3 contains 15 residues. The CDR3 protein is CASSVGGGRDYGYTF. The CDR3 DNA reads TGTGCCAGCAGCGTAGGGGGCGGTCGTGACTATGGCTACACCTTC.

This chain joins TRBV27 and TRBJ1-2; D is uncertain. The CDR3 runs 15 residues. Trimming removed 5 bases from V and 4 bases from J, with 17 bases in between. The germline gives CDR1 MNHEY, CDR2 SMNVEV (reference sequence). Here the CDR3 reads CASSPLGGAGYGYTF. In DNA, the CDR3 is TGTGCCAGCAGTCCCCTAGGCGGTGCTGGCTATGGCTACACCTTC.

The chain combines TRBV7-8 with TRBJ2-7; D may be TRBD2 (6 bases). This CDR3 region has 15 residues. Trimming removed 5 bases at V and 4 bases at J, with 18 bases between. CDR1 is SGHVS and CDR2 is FQNEAQ in the germline V gene. The CDR3 DNA reads as TGTGCCAGCAGCCCCCGGGACGGTGGAGGGTACGAGCAGTACTTC. Translating gives CASSPRDGGGYEQYF.

The chain has TRBV6-5 and TRBJ2-7; possibly TRBD2 for D (5 bases). The germline CDR1 and CDR2 sequences are MNHEY and SVGAGI. This CDR3 spans 16 amino acids. The V end was cut by 0 bases, the J end by 2 bases, with 14 bases between. CDR3 coding DNA: TGTGCCAGCAGTTACTCAATATTAGCGAGGGCCTACGAGCAGTACTTC. Protein: CASSYSILARAYEQYF.

The V call is TRBV5-1, the J call TRBJ2-3; 7 nucleotides agree with TRBD1. Germline values: CDR1 SGHRS, CDR2 YFSETQ. Trimming removed 4 bases from V and 6 bases from J; junction bases left unmatched: 2. The CDR3 consists of 12 residues. CDR3 nucleotide sequence: TGCGCCAGCAGCCCGGGACAGGATACGCAGTATTTT. Protein sequence: CASSPGQDTQYF.

For the CDR3, the DNA is TGTGCCGCTACGAGAGCGGCATCTGAGGTCGCCGGGGAGCTGTTTTTT. Amino acid sequence: CAATRAASEVAGELFF. The chain links TRBV7-9 to TRBJ2-2; D possibly corresponds to TRBD2 (5 bases). The V end lost 11 bases, the J end lost 6 bases, and 25 bases lay between the germline ends. Per the germline V gene, CDR1 is SEHNR and CDR2 is FQNEAQ (reference sequence). This CDR3 spans 16 amino acids.

The chain links TRBV19 to TRBJ2-5, with D possibly matching TRBD1 (5 bases). CDR3 length: 14 amino acids. Looked up from germline, CDR1 is LNHDA and CDR2 is SQIVND (reference sequence). V was cut by 3 bases and J by 2 bases, with 10 bases left in between. The DNA of the CDR3 is TGTGCCAGTAGTATGCGGCAGGGACAAGAGACCCAGTACTTC. Amino acids: CASSMRQGQETQYF.

V gene TRBV19 combines with J gene TRBJ2-7; D is perhaps TRBD1 (6 bases). CDR3 length: 14 residues. Per the germline V gene, CDR1 is LNHDA and CDR2 is SQIVND (reference sequence). Trimming took off 5 bases at V and 3 bases at J, with 14 bases between the two ends. CDR3 sequence reads: CASSVSRQVYEQYF. Here the CDR3 DNA reads TGTGCCAGTAGTGTATCACGACAGGTCTACGAGCAGTACTTC. Full variable domain (missing parts from reference TRBV19 and TRBJ2-7): DGGITQSPKYLFRKEGQNVTLSCEQNLNHDAMYWYRQDPGQGLRLIYYSQIVNDFQKGDIAEGYSVSREKKESFPLTVTSAQKNPTAFYLCASSVSRQVYEQYFGPGTRLTVT.

The gene calls are TRBV2 and TRBJ2-3; 9 bases are shared with TRBD2. CDR1 and CDR2 from the germline V gene are SNHLY and FYNNEI. The ends lost 7 bases at V and 0 bases at J; junction bases unmatched: 2. CDR3 length equals 14 residues. CDR3: CASKTSGSTDTQYF. CDR3 coding DNA: TGTGCCAGCAAGACTAGCGGAAGCACAGATACGCAGTATTTT.

The genes are TRBV2 and TRBJ1-4; D is possibly TRBD1 (6 bases). The germline V gene has CDR1 SNHLY and CDR2 FYNNEI. CDR3 size: 15 residues. The ends were cut back, 5 bases at V and 4 bases at J, with 14 bases in the middle. The CDR3 loop reads CASSPQGSNNEKLFF. The DNA of the CDR3 is TGTGCCAGCAGTCCGCAGGGGTCGAATAATGAAAAACTGTTTTTT.

This clone turned up a few times. This chain links TRBV28 with TRBJ1-1, with 7 bases fitting TRBD1. The ends lost 3 bases at V and 5 bases at J; junction bases unmatched: 6. The CDR3 is made up of 14 amino acids. The germline V gene has CDR1 MDHEN and CDR2 SYDVKM. The CDR3 region has the DNA TGTGCCAGCAGTTTGGCAGGGGGATGGACTGAAGCTTTCTTT. Translated, it gives CASSLAGGWTEAFF.